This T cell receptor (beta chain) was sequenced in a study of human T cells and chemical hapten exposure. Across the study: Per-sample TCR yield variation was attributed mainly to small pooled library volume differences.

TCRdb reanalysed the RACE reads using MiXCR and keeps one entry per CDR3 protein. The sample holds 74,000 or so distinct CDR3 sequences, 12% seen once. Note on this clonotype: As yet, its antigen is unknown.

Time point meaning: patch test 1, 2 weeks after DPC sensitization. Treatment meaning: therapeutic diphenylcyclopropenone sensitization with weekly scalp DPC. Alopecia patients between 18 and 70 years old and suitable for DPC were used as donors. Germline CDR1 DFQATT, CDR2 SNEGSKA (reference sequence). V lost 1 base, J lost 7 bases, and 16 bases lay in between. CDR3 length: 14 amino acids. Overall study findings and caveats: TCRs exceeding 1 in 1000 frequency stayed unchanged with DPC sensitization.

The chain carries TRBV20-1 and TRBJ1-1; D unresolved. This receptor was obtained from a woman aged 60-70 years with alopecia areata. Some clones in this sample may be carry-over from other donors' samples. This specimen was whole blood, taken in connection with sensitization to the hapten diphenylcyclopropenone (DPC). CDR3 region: CSARGHFVGIEAFF. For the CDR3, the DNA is TGCAGTGCTAGAGGACACTTCGTCGGGATTGAAGCTTTCTTT.